The sequence of this T cell receptor beta chain was determined in a study of CD8+CD57+ T cells in acquired aplastic anemia. This clonotype came up many times. Profiling of TCR beta VDJ combinations and CDR3 sequences used genomic DNA as template. MiXCR, run by TCRdb on the reads, gives a single entry per CDR3 protein. The sample lists 200,000 to 250,000 distinct CDR3 sequences; approximately 35% were seen once. This CDR3 is built from 16 residues. Germline trimming cut 5 bases from V and 4 bases from J; bases unmatched to any gene: 11. Per the germline V gene, CDR1 is LNHDA and CDR2 is SQIVND (reference sequence).

This clonotype was sampled from a human donor in good health, serving as a control. V gene TRBV19 combines with J gene TRBJ1-2; the match to TRBD1 covers 9 bases. The source material was sorted CD4+, CD8+, or CD8+CD57+ T cells (not recorded which) from PBMCs. The CDR3 loop is CASSFPGTGIIYGYTF. The CDR3 DNA follows: TGTGCCAGTAGTTTCCCCGGGACAGGGATTATCTATGGCTACACCTTC.